These 12 T cell receptor beta chains share one sample of origin, sequenced in a study of tumor and adjacent non-tumor tissue in lung cancer. This sample's RNA came from whole unsorted tissue. More than 3 cm separated this lung sample from the edge of the tumor. The library came from three nested PCR rounds adapted from ARM-PCR protocols. TCRdb re-called the multiplex PCR reads with MiXCR, one entry per CDR3 protein. This sample has almost 75,000 distinct CDR3 sequences, with about two thirds found just once. Material for sequencing was distant non-tumor lung tissue. The source of these receptors is a woman in her fifties or sixties with non-small cell lung cancer.

DNA for the CDR3: TGCAGTGCTGAACAGGGGATCTCCTACGACGAGCAGTTCTTC. Its translation: CSAEQGISYDEQFF. The rearrangement joins TRBV20-1 to TRBJ2-1, with TRBD1 matching 7 bases. CDR3 length: 14 amino acids. The germline CDR1 and CDR2 sequences are DFQATT and SNEGSKA (reference sequence). With V trimmed by 5 bases and J by 10 bases, 14 bases remained unmatched.

This sequence joins TRBV29-1 and TRBJ1-5; TRBD1 matches 9 bases. The CDR3 loop spans 14 amino acids. From germline, CDR1 is SQVTM and CDR2 ANQGSEA. The CDR3 nucleotides read TGCAGGGTAGCGGACAGGGGAGGCTTTAATGCCCAGCATTTT. Translated: CRVADRGGFNAQHF.

Remarks on this clonotype: This likely comes from a read error, as the CDR3 has no conserved phenylalanine or tryptophan at its end. No DNA is shown, since the ends of the CDR3 on it are uncertain; the CDR3 is the one TCRdb lists. The chain is built from TRBV20-1 and TRBJ2-1; the table's D gene call, TRBD1, was not cross checked with the DNA. Germline CDR1 and CDR2: DFQATT and SNEGSKA (reference sequence). Inclusive of both ends, the CDR3 amounts to 15 amino acids. CDR3: CSALPRTGGYNEKFI.

This rearrangement joins TRBV7-9 to TRBJ2-1; D possibly corresponds to TRBD2 (6 bases). Germline CDR1 SEHNR, CDR2 FQNEAQ (reference sequence). V shed 5 bases and J shed 5 bases, with 13 bases lying between them. This CDR3 region has 14 residues. In DNA, the CDR3 is TGTGCCAGCAGCCTCTTCGGGGAGGACAATGAGCAGTTCTTC. Translating it yields CASSLFGEDNEQFF.

As for this clonotype: Lacking the conserved final phenylalanine or tryptophan, this CDR3 likely reflects a read error. The rearrangement uses TRBV5-4 and TRBJ2-1, with TRBD2 identical over 7 bases. The germline gives CDR1 SGHNT, CDR2 YYREEE (reference sequence). The CDR3 runs 15 residues. Trimming cost V 8 bases and J 4 bases; bases outside gene matches: 12. The CDR3 spells CASRPGLADYNEQFV. CDR3 nucleotides: TGTGCCAGTAGGCCGGGTCTAGCGGATTACAATGAGCAGTTCGTC.

The chain joins TRBV29-1 to TRBJ2-3; 7 nucleotides align to TRBD1. Near its end, the DNA agrees better with TRBJ1-5, so the J call may be wrong. The CDR3 runs 18 residues. Germline V lookup: CDR1 SQVTM, CDR2 ANQGSEA. This chain's CDR3 is CSVEEFVGRGLSTDTQHF. The CDR3 DNA is TGCAGCGTTGAAGAATTTGTCGGCAGGGGGTTAAGCACAGATACGCAGCATTTT.

Only a few counts were recorded for this clonotype. A much larger clone differs from this one at a single base, so this may be a read error. The V and J genes are TRBV20-1 and TRBJ2-1; TRBD2 matches at 11 bases. CDR3 length: 16 residues. CDR1 and CDR2 from the germline V gene are DFQATT and SNEGSKA (reference sequence). The CDR3 coding sequence is TGCTGTGCCATACCAATAGCGGGAGGGGGGGGGAATGAGCAGTTCTTC. Translated, it gives CCAIPIAGGGGNEQFF.

The rearrangement uses TRBV11-2 and TRBJ2-1, with a weak D call TRBD2 (5 bases). Germline CDR1 reads SGHAT; CDR2 reads FQNNGV. The length of the CDR3 is 12 residues. V lost 7 bases to trimming and J lost 14 bases, with 18 bases between them. In nucleotides, the CDR3 is TGTGCCAGCATCTCAGAGCGGACTTCGGAGTTCTTC. This codes for CASISERTSEFF.

Note on this clonotype: Being one base from a much bigger clone, this may be a read error. The genes are TRBV10-3 and TRBJ2-5; 7 positions match TRBD2. Trimming removed 4 bases from V and 2 bases from J; junction bases left unmatched: 10. The CDR3 extends over 16 amino acids. Looked up from germline, CDR1 is ENHRY and CDR2 is SYGVKD. The CDR3 spells CAISAHRLADQETQYF. CDR3 nucleotides: TGTGCCATCAGTGCTCACAGGCTAGCGGATCAAGAGACCCAGTACTTC.

This clonotype was seen a few times. V is TRBV5-1 and J is TRBJ2-7; D is perhaps TRBD2 (5 bases). Germline-derived CDR1 and CDR2 are SGHRS and YFSETQ. Trimming pared 0 bases from V and 3 bases from J, leaving 16 bases between. The CDR3 length is 16 residues. The CDR3 DNA is TGCGCCAGCAGCTTGGAAGGCAGACTACAGCTCTACGAGCAGTACTTC. Its translation is CASSLEGRLQLYEQYF.

Many counts were recorded for this clonotype. One junction end disagrees with the germline gene, perhaps due to a read error. The rearrangement uses TRBV20-1 and TRBJ1-2; a weak D match, TRBD1 (6 bases). In germline, CDR1 is DFQATT, CDR2 SNEGSKA (reference sequence). There are 12 residues in the CDR3. This CDR3 reads CSARDENGTPGF. CDR3 bases: TGCAGTGCTAGAGACGAAAACGGGACACCGGGCTTC.

The J gene is TRBJ2-7, the V gene TRBV13, with 7 positions matching TRBD2. The CDR3 extends over 14 amino acids. Germline V gene data show CDR1 as PRHDT and CDR2 as FYEKMQ (reference sequence). Losses at the gene ends were 2 bases for V and 6 bases for J; bases not matched to a gene: 7. CDR3 coding DNA: TGTGCCAGCAGCTTACGCGGGAGTACGTGCGAGCAGTACTTC. This gives the protein CASSLRGSTCEQYF.